The sequence of this TCR beta chain was determined in a study of blood T cell repertoires in COVID-19. Across the study: COVID-19 samples from acute and convalescent phases originated in the United States, Italy and Spain. PBMCs, B-cell-depleted T cells, or T cells provided the cDNA or gDNA that made up the material.

In the authors' methods: Reference gene primer amplification in the assay estimated nucleated cell counts. Here immunoSEQ multiplex PCR was the method, and the copy in TCRdb shows in-frame clones only, minus some. Clone size and the V and J calls come from that table; the DNA yielded D and trimming. The data show 180,000 or so clones, with approximately 85% seen just once and over 2.5% held by the top ten. Per the germline V gene, CDR1 is LNHDA and CDR2 is SQIVND (reference sequence). Deletions cut 7 bases from V and 6 bases from J, with 17 bases between. The CDR3 extends over 14 amino acids. Material for sequencing was peripheral blood. The sequence was collected from a man aged 55-75 years with acute or convalescent COVID-19. The rearrangement joins TRBV19 to TRBJ2-3; tentative D call: TRBD1 (5 bases). Here the CDR3 DNA reads TGTGCCAGTACCCCGGCCTACGCAGGGGATACGCAGTATTTT. As protein: CASTPAYAGDTQYF.